This T cell receptor (beta chain) was recorded in a study of beta chain features in type 1 diabetes. Study in general: Sorted cells from all samples, numbering 107,917,701, were examined. Study conclusions and caveats: The study found fewer insertions and more deletions at VDJ junctions in type 1 diabetes patients. Within the patient group, naive, central memory and Treg TCRB repertoires appeared more similar to each other than within healthy donors.

As every portion of the isolated RNA was reverse transcribed, the sequencing read expressed TCRB transcripts. Libraries were prepared by immunoSEQ multiplex PCR; TCRdb keeps only in-frame clonotypes and omits some of them. Among hundreds of thousands of clones listed, more than 9.5% were seen once. This clone was counted only a few times. Its antigen is as yet unknown. V was trimmed by 1 base and J by 0 bases, leaving 16 bases between them. CDR1 SGHAT and CDR2 FQNNGV come from the germline V gene. This CDR3 is 18 amino acids long. The sequenced material came from naive CD4+ T cells from blood. This TCR came from a woman aged 18-29 years in good health. The chain links TRBV11-2 to TRBJ2-4; the D gene is possibly TRBD2 (6 bases). The CDR3 loop is CASSLGDWNKIAKNIQYF. In DNA, the CDR3 is TGTGCCAGCAGCTTAGGGGACTGGAACAAAATAGCCAAAAACATTCAGTACTTC.